This T cell receptor beta chain came from a study of blood T cell repertoires in COVID-19. Under the authors' procedure: Reference gene primers were amplified, and this amplification served to estimate nucleated cell counts. Sequenced by immunoSEQ multiplex PCR; TCRdb stores in-frame clones only, minus some. V and J calls and clone size are as listed in that table; D and trimming were resolved from the DNA. The sample holds 130,000 to 150,000 clones, approximately 80% seen once. Per the germline V gene, CDR1 is GTSNPN and CDR2 is SVGIG (reference sequence). The CDR3 runs to 15 residues. V was clipped by 1 base and J by 4 bases, with 14 bases between them. This clone was found once.

The sequencing input was PBMCs or T cells enriched from blood (not recorded which). V gene TRBV30 combines with J gene TRBJ1-5; possibly TRBD1 for D (6 bases). The clonotype comes from a man aged 45-60 years who had recovered from COVID-19. CDR3 sequence reads: CAWSASGHPNQPQHF. The CDR3 region has the DNA TGTGCCTGGAGTGCGTCGGGACACCCAAATCAGCCCCAGCATTTT. Combining the CDR3 with reference TRBV30 and TRBJ1-5 gives the whole variable domain SQTIHQWPATLVQPVGSPLSLECTVEGTSNPNLYWYRQAAGRGLQLLFYSVGIGQISSEVPQNLSASRPQDRQFILSSKKLLLSDSGFYLCAWSASGHPNQPQHFGDGTRLSIL.